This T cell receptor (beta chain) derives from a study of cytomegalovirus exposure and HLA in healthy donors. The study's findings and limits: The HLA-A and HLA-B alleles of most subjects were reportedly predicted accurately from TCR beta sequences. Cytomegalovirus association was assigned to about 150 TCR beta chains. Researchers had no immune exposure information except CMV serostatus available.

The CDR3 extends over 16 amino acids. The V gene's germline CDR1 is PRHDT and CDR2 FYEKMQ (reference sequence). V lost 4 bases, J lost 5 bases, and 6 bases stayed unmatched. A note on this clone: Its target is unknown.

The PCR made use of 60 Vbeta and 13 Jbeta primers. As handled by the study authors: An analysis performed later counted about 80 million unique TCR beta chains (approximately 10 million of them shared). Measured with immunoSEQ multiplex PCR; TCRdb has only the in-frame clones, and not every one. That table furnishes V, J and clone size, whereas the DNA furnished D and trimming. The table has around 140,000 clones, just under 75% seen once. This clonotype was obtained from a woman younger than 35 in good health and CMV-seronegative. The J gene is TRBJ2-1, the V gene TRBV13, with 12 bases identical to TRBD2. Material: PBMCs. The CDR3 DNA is TGTGCCAGCAGCTCCCGACTAGCGGGGGTAGACAATGAGCAGTTCTTC. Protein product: CASSSRLAGVDNEQFF.